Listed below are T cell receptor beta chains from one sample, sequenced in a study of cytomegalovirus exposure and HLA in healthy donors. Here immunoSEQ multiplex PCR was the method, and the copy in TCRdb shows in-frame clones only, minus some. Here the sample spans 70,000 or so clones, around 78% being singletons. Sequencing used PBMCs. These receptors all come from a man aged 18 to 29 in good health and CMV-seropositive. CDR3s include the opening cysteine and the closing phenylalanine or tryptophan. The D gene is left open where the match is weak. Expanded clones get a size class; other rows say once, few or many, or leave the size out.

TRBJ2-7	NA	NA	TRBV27	CASSLTALSYEQYF	TGTGCCAGCAGCCTGACAGCTTTGTCCTACGAGCAGTACTTC
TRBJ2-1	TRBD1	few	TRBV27	CASSAPGQSLYEQFF	TGTGCCAGCAGTGCACCGGGACAGTCGCTCTATGAGCAGTTCTTC
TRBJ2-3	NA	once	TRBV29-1	CSVVIQGADTQYF	TGCAGCGTTGTAATCCAAGGGGCAGATACGCAGTATTTT
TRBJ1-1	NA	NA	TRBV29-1	CSADRLNTEAFF	TGCAGCGCTGACAGGCTGAACACTGAAGCTTTCTTT
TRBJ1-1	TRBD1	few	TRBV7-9	CASSTGDTLEAFF	TGTGCCAGCAGTACAGGGGACACCTTAGAAGCTTTCTTT
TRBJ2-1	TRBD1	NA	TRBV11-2	CASSLTGGFNEQFF	TGTGCCAGCAGTCTCACAGGGGGTTTCAATGAGCAGTTCTTC
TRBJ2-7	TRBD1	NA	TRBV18	CASSYQGQGADEQYF	TGTGCCAGCTCCTACCAGGGACAGGGGGCGGACGAGCAGTACTTC
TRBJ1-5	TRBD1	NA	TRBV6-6	CASTSPQGEQPQHF	TGTGCCAGCACCTCTCCACAGGGGGAACAGCCCCAGCATTTT
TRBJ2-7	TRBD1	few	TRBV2	CASSRQGAVDEQYF	TGTGCCAGCAGCAGGCAGGGGGCGGTCGACGAGCAGTACTTC
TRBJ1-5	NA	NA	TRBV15	CATSPETGAQPQHF	TGTGCCACATCTCCGGAAACAGGCGCTCAGCCCCAGCATTTT
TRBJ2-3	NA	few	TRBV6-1	CASSGDIAGPDTQYF	TGTGCCAGCAGTGGGGACATCGCTGGTCCAGATACGCAGTATTTT
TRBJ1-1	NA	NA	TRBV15	CATSRAGNTEAFF	TGTGCCACCAGCAGAGCGGGTAACACTGAAGCTTTCTTT
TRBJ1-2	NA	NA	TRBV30	CAWSRDISWGYTF	TGTGCCTGGAGTAGGGACATTTCGTGGGGCTACACCTTC
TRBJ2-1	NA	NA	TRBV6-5	CASSYGGFAAAEQFF	TGTGCCAGCAGTTACGGGGGGTTTGCAGCGGCAGAGCAGTTCTTC
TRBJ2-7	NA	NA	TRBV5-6	CASSGRGSGLYEQYF	TGTGCCAGCAGCGGGCGTGGGAGCGGACTTTACGAGCAGTACTTC
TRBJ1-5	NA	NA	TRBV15	CATSRDVAVNQPQHF	TGTGCCACCAGCAGAGATGTGGCAGTCAATCAGCCCCAGCATTTT
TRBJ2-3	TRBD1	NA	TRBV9	CASSVEGQVTDTQYF	TGTGCCAGCAGCGTAGAGGGACAGGTCACAGATACGCAGTATTTT
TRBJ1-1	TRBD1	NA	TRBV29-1	CSVGDSRNTEAFF	TGCAGCGTTGGGGACAGTCGAAACACTGAAGCTTTCTTT
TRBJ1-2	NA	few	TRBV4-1	CASSRPDSWYGYTF	TGCGCCAGCAGCCGGCCAGACAGTTGGTATGGCTACACCTTC
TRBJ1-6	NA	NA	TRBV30	CAWSPSNSPLHF	TGTGCCTGGAGTCCCTCTAATTCACCCCTCCACTTT
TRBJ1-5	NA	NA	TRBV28	CASSFWTAGQPQHF	TGTGCCAGCAGTTTTTGGACAGCTGGGCAGCCCCAGCATTTT
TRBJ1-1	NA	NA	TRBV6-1	CASSEAQEVTEAFF	TGTGCCAGCAGTGAAGCTCAGGAGGTCACTGAAGCTTTCTTT
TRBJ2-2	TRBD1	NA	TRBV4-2	CASTKRGQDEFGELFF	TGTGCCAGCACTAAAAGAGGACAGGATGAATTCGGGGAGCTGTTTTTT
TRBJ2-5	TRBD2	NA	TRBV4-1	CASSQPTSGGLEETQYF	TGCGCCAGCAGCCAACCCACTAGCGGGGGTTTGGAAGAGACCCAGTACTTC
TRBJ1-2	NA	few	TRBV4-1	CASSPGGVNYGYTF	TGCGCCAGCAGCCCTGGGGGGGTTAACTATGGCTACACCTTC
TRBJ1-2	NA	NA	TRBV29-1	CSVGTGNYGYTF	TGCAGCGTTGGGACGGGGAACTATGGCTACACCTTC
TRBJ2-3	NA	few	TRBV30	CAWSKTGLTDTQYF	TGTGCCTGGAGCAAGACAGGACTCACAGATACGCAGTATTTT